The 15 T cell receptor beta chains below all came from one sample that was sequenced in a study of cytomegalovirus exposure and HLA in healthy donors. The PCR was carried out with 60 Vbeta primers and 13 Jbeta primers. Assay used: immunoSEQ multiplex PCR; TCRdb lists only in-frame clones, some missing. The table lists tens of thousands of clones, 60% to 80% of them singletons. The sample was PBMCs. The source is a man in his forties in good health and CMV-seropositive.

The rearrangement joins TRBV19 to TRBJ1-3; D not resolved. The ends were cut back, 6 bases at V and 2 bases at J, with 14 bases in the middle. The CDR3 runs to 15 residues. The germline V gene has CDR1 LNHDA and CDR2 SQIVND (reference sequence). CDR3 protein: CASRPNGVAGNTIYF. CDR3 DNA: TGTGCCAGTAGGCCCAACGGGGTGGCTGGAAACACCATATATTTT.

The CDR3 DNA reads TGTGCCAGTAGTGTCGGGACAGACGACCGTGGCTACACCTTC. It yields the protein CASSVGTDDRGYTF. The rearrangement joins TRBV19 to TRBJ1-2, with TRBD1 identical over 7 bases. Per the germline V gene, CDR1 is LNHDA and CDR2 is SQIVND (reference sequence). The CDR3 runs 14 residues. With V trimmed by 5 bases and J by 7 bases, 10 bases remained unmatched.

V is TRBV6-1 and J is TRBJ2-2; TRBD2 is a possible D gene (5 bases). The germline V and J ends were trimmed by 4 bases and 3 bases, with 9 bases remaining between them. This CDR3 region has 14 residues. Per the germline V gene, CDR1 is MNHNS and CDR2 is SASEGT. The CDR3 nucleotides are TGTGCCAGCAGTGGCCGGGGTGACACCGGGGAGCTGTTTTTT. Protein: CASSGRGDTGELFF.

The V and J genes are TRBV30 and TRBJ2-5, with D possibly matching TRBD1 (5 bases). Gene TRBJ2-7 matches the end of the DNA better, so the J call may be wrong. The CDR3 sequence is 14 residues long. CDR1 GTSNPN and CDR2 SVGIG come from the germline V gene (reference sequence). The CDR3 bases are TGTGCCTGGAGTGCAGGGTTTAGAACCAGCGAGCAGTACTTC. This sequence encodes CAWSAGFRTSEQYF.

This clone showed up just a few times. The V and J genes are TRBV4-3 and TRBJ1-4; D possibly corresponds to TRBD1 (5 bases). This CDR3 is 16 amino acids long. Trimming took 0 bases from V and 4 from J, leaving 12 bases between them. CDR1 and CDR2 from the germline V gene are LGHNA and YSLEER. The CDR3: CASSQDWRGNNEKLFF. The CDR3 bases are TGCGCCAGCAGCCAAGATTGGCGGGGCAATAATGAAAAACTGTTTTTT.

V usage is TRBV16 and J usage is TRBJ1-1; D gene uncertain. V was clipped by 2 bases and J by 0 bases, with 10 bases between them. The germline gives CDR1 KGHSY, CDR2 FQNENV. This CDR3 spans 15 amino acids. The CDR3 protein is CASSQARYMNTEAFF. The CDR3 nucleotides are TGTGCCAGCAGCCAAGCCAGGTACATGAACACTGAAGCTTTCTTT.

The V gene is TRBV4-3, the J gene TRBJ1-1; D is possibly TRBD1 (6 bases). V shed 1 base and J shed 4 bases, with 16 bases lying between them. Germline CDR1 LGHNA, CDR2 YSLEER. CDR3 size: 16 residues. CDR3 loop: CASSQGLYRGGTEAFF. CDR3 coding DNA: TGCGCCAGCAGCCAAGGTCTTTATAGGGGGGGCACTGAAGCTTTCTTT.

This chain joins TRBV4-1 and TRBJ2-3, with 9 bases identical to TRBD2. With V trimmed by 2 bases and J by 2 bases, 5 bases remained unmatched. This CDR3 is 16 amino acids long. Germline V gene lookup returns CDR1 MGHRA and CDR2 YSYEKL. This CDR3 is CASSQRRGGDTDTQYF. CDR3 DNA sequence: TGCGCCAGCAGCCAAAGGCGGGGGGGAGACACAGATACGCAGTATTTT.

This clone has a single count. This chain joins TRBV18 and TRBJ2-5; TRBD1 might be the D (5 bases). The assigned J gene may be wrong: the sequence end matches TRBJ2-7 better. The CDR3 loop spans 14 amino acids. CDR1 is KGHSH, CDR2 LQKENI, per germline. The CDR3 DNA follows: TGTGCCAGCTCACCCGACAGAAGCTCCTACGAGCAGTACTTC. Its translation: CASSPDRSSYEQYF.

The V and J genes are TRBV9 and TRBJ1-1; D unclear. This CDR3 contains 14 residues. The ends were cut back, 0 bases at V and 3 bases at J, with 9 bases in the middle. Germline V gene sequence: CDR1 SGDLS, CDR2 YYNGEE. CDR3: CASSVAGRDTEAFF. The CDR3 nucleotides are TGTGCCAGCAGCGTAGCGGGGAGGGACACTGAAGCTTTCTTT.

The rearrangement uses TRBV27 and TRBJ1-5; a possible D gene is TRBD1 (6 bases). V was pared by 5 bases and J by 4 bases, with 18 bases between. The CDR3 length is 16 residues. Germline V gene lookup returns CDR1 MNHEY and CDR2 SMNVEV (reference sequence). The CDR3, as DNA: TGTGCCAGCAGTCCTGCAGGGGTAAGGGTGAATCAGCCCCAGCATTTT. The encoded protein is CASSPAGVRVNQPQHF.

The chain has TRBV6-1 and TRBJ2-3; TRBD1 agrees at 8 bases. The CDR3 sequence is 13 residues long. CDR1 is MNHNS, CDR2 SASEGT, per germline. With 5 bases clipped from V and 5 bases from J, the junction kept 3 bases outside the gene matches. CDR3 DNA sequence: TGTGCCAGCAGTCCTGACAGGGGAGATACGCAGTATTTT. This codes for CASSPDRGDTQYF.

This clone came up a few times. This chain connects TRBV6-6 to TRBJ2-7; 7 bases are a match to TRBD1. V lost 6 bases and J lost 6; bases outside the gene matches: 5. The germline V gene encodes CDR1 MNHNY and CDR2 SVGAGI (reference sequence). The CDR3 extends over 12 amino acids. The CDR3 loop reads CASSRQGIEQYF. The CDR3 DNA reads as TGTGCCAGCAGCCGACAGGGAATCGAGCAGTACTTC.

The rearrangement joins TRBV6-5 to TRBJ2-7; D is possibly TRBD2 (5 bases). This CDR3 is built from 16 residues. The germline gives CDR1 MNHEY, CDR2 SVGAGI. V lost 2 bases and J lost 4, with 18 bases in between. The CDR3 protein is CASSYGRPGEGYEQYF. In DNA form, the CDR3 reads TGTGCCAGCAGTTACGGGCGCCCAGGAGAGGGTTACGAGCAGTACTTC.

This rearrangement joins TRBV12-5 to TRBJ2-3; 10 nucleotides line up with TRBD1. Germline assignment: CDR1 LGHNT and CDR2 FRNRAP. The CDR3 has 16 amino acids. Trimming removed 5 bases from V and 4 bases from J; junction bases left unmatched: 9. The CDR3 DNA reads as TGTGCTAGTGGTCCGGGGGACAGGGGTTTTGCAGATACGCAGTATTTT. Protein product: CASGPGDRGFADTQYF.